This T cell receptor beta chain was captured in a study of T-cell reconstitution after alpha-beta-depleted transplantation in children. This clonotype showed up just a few times. As it was prepared, the TCRbeta library received unique molecular identifiers. MiXCR was run by TCRdb on the PCR reads, yielding one entry per CDR3 protein. The sample gives approximately 230,000 distinct CDR3 sequences, more than 20% of which show up once; 4.8% is in the top ten. The germline gives CDR1 MNHEY, CDR2 SVGEGT. The length of the CDR3 is 13 residues. Trimming shortened V by 1 base and J by 6 bases, and 8 bases separated the two germline ends.

The sequences come from PBMCs, mostly from graft donor cells, collected 360 days after TCRalphabeta/CD19-depleted stem cell transplant. The chain couples TRBV6-2 or TRBV6-3 to TRBJ2-3, with D hard to call. The TCR comes from a female patient aged 2 to 10 who had a stem cell transplant for congenital amegakaryocytic thrombocytopenia, so the T cells may come from the graft donor. CDR3 DNA: TGTGCCAGCAGTTACTTCACCCCGGATACGCAGTATTTT. It yields the protein CASSYFTPDTQYF.